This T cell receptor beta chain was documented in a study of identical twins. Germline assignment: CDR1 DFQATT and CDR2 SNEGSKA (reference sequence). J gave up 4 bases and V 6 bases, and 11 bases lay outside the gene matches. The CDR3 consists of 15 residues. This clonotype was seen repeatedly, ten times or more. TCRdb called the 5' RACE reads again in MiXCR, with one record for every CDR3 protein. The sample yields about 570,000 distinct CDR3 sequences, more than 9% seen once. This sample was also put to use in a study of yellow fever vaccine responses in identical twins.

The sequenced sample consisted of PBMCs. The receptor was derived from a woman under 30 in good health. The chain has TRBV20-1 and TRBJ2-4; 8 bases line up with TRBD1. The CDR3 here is CSASPRDRLKNIQYF. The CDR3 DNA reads TGCAGTGCGTCCCCCCGGGACAGGCTAAAAAACATTCAGTACTTC.